The clone carrying this TCR beta chain was seen a single time. In the original workflow: Cell counts per sample came from amplifying reference gene primers. Method: immunoSEQ multiplex PCR; TCRdb's copy keeps in-frame clones and lacks some. V and J calls and clone size are those listed in that table; D and trimming were worked out from the DNA. The sample shows some 66,000 clones, 85% to 90% of them seen only once. The CDR3 extends over 17 amino acids. Trimming stripped 6 bases from V and 4 bases from J, with 22 bases between. The germline V gene encodes CDR1 KGHSH and CDR2 LQKENI. The sample originates from a study of blood T cell repertoires in COVID-19. At the level of the study: Collection of acute and convalescent COVID-19 samples took place in the United States, Italy and Spain. The cDNA or gDNA used as material had been derived from T cells, B-cell-depleted T cells, or PBMCs.

The clonotype originates from a woman aged 55-69 years with acute or convalescent COVID-19. Material: peripheral blood. This sequence joins TRBV18 and TRBJ1-5, with a weak D call TRBD1 (5 bases). Written as DNA, the CDR3 is TGTGCCAGCTCCCCGACGCGGGGGATGTTGGGGAATCAGCCCCAGCATTTT. Translating it yields CASSPTRGMLGNQPQHF.